This paragraph reports one TCR beta chain. Which antigen it targets is not known. Base qualities are not provided; no much larger clone lies one nucleotide away. The sample's treatment or condition label, decoded: oral pan-JAK inhibitor, 5-10 mg twice daily. Lesional scalp punch biopsies and peripheral blood were obtained from alopecia areata patients. PBMCs were separated by density centrifugation and stained for CD3, CD4 and CD8, after which CD4+ and CD8+ T cells were sorted on a FACSAria. Library method: the immunoSEQ multiplex PCR assay. RNA was extracted from all samples and reverse transcribed into cDNA as template for TCR sequencing. SuperScript III was used to make first-strand cDNA, primed with a 2:1 mix of oligo-dT and random hexamers. A synthetic immune receptor repertoire was used to assess amplification bias, and residual bias was removed computationally. From the authors' description of their analysis: After raw reads were preprocessed to remove errors, the CDR3 was defined following IMGT conventions as running from the conserved cysteine to phenylalanine. Clonality was calculated as 1 minus Shannon entropy normalized by log2 of the number of productive unique TCRs. CD4 or CD8 identity of scalp clones was inferred by cross-referencing scalp TCRbeta sequences with sorted blood CD4 and CD8 repertoires. TCRdb obtained this table from immuneACCESS and retained in-frame rearrangements with V and J assigned. These tables miss some clones; where compared with another copy, unresolved V genes account for less than half of the shortfall, and the remainder is unexplained. That table supplies the V and J calls and clone size; D and trimming were determined from the DNA. The sample table holds about 260,000 clones, of which around three fifths were seen once. The top ten clones comprise around 0.84% of the sample.

The V end loses 5 bases and the J end loses 0 bases, and a stretch of 14 bases separates them. Taken from cysteine to phenylalanine, the CDR3 has 17 residues. Solely the CDR3 DNA is kept, with 51 bases framed from the first base. The germline V gene (reference sequence) supplies CDR1 SGHAT and CDR2 FQDESV. This sample was taken from a study of CD8+ T cells in alopecia areata (dated by TCRdb to the late 2010s). In the study overall: The treated patients took part in an open-label pilot trial in which moderate-to-severe alopecia areata was treated with oral tofacitinib at 5 to 10 mg twice daily. Scalp clonality was compared across normal scalp (n=4), patchy alopecia areata scalp (n=8), and alopecia totalis/universalis scalp (n=8). Biopsies were taken from tofacitinib-treated patients at baseline and at 4 and 24 weeks of treatment, and a later scalp biopsy was taken in several of the tofacitinib-treated patients. In humans, TCRbeta sequencing was performed on scalp tissue and on sorted CD4+ and CD8+ peripheral blood T cells from healthy controls and from patients with patchy or totalis/universalis alopecia areata. RNA came from the PAXgene miRNA kit for fixed scalp, the miRNeasy kit for PBMCs, and the RNeasy kit for mouse skin. In treated patients, disease severity was measured using the SALT score, which gives the percentage of scalp surface area affected. TCRbeta CDR3 regions were amplified by immunoSEQ multiplex PCR using 35 Vbeta forward and 13 Jbeta reverse primers. High-throughput TCRbeta sequencing was used to examine T cell clonal expansion in alopecia areata in both the C3H/HeJ mouse model and human patients. Tofacitinib was given for 6 to 18 months, followed by 6 months of follow-up off drug to assess delayed response and recurrence.

The study at large found these results: During tofacitinib treatment, many expanded lesional clones remained in scalp and blood, and this persistence may partly explain relapse after treatment is stopped. TCR sequences shared between patients were less clear than in mice, possibly partly because of HLA diversity in the patient population. Scalp TCR repertoire analysis is complicated because resident alphabeta T cells in normal human skin are also sequenced, whereas mouse skin is dominated by gammadelta T cells. Tofacitinib significantly decreased scalp clonality and the number of expanded CD8+ clones among the top 100 scalp clones. Compared with normal scalp, lesional scalp had higher clonality and more expanded CD8+ clones, particularly in alopecia totalis/universalis, a pattern that suggests antigenic drive. Because the treated cohort was small and had just a single nonresponder, larger studies are needed to establish links between baseline CD8+ expansion and response.

Sequencing was performed on CD4+ T cells sorted from blood, taken around week 53, from a patient treated with tofacitinib. This receptor was identified in a human donor with alopecia areata. The chain employs TRBV11-1 and TRBJ2-6; the D call could be TRBD1 or TRBD2, with each sharing 5 bases. The DNA sequence is TGTGCCAGCAGCGGTGGGACCGCGAGCTCTGGGGCCAACGTCCTGACTTTC. This is translated as CASSGGTASSGANVLTF.